This T cell receptor beta chain was sequenced in a study of beta chain features in type 1 diabetes. TCRB transcripts that were expressed got sequenced, as all of the isolated RNA had been reverse transcribed. TCRdb's table, derived via immunoSEQ multiplex PCR, lists solely in-frame clones and lacks some. In the table there are 200,000 to 250,000 clones, over 7.5% of which are singletons. CDR3 length: 12 residues. Trimming took 0 bases from V and 11 from J, leaving 9 bases between them. CDR1 SGHRS and CDR2 YFSETQ come from the germline V gene. This clone was observed a handful of times. Its target is unknown. Study-level findings and limits: Within patients, naive, central memory and Treg TCRB repertoires seemed more similar than within healthy donors. Type 1 diabetes patients had fewer VDJ junction insertions and more deletions.

Input material: naive CD4+ T cells from blood. This sequence was found in a woman aged 18-29 years in good health. This chain connects TRBV5-1 to TRBJ2-1, with D maybe TRBD2 (6 bases). CDR3 region: CASSLEGTQQFF. CDR3 in DNA: TGCGCCAGCAGCTTGGAAGGGACTCAGCAGTTCTTC. Variable domain in full (rest from reference TRBV5-1 and TRBJ2-1): KAGVTQTPRYLIKTRGQQVTLSCSPISGHRSVSWYQQTPGQGLQFLFEYFSETQRNKGNFPGRFSGRQFSNSRSEMNVSTLELGDSALYLCASSLEGTQQFFGPGTRLTVL.